This T cell receptor (beta chain) was sequenced in a study of cytomegalovirus exposure and HLA in healthy donors. Details on this clone: Its target is not known.

V lost 6 bases and J lost 6; bases outside the gene matches: 11. The CDR3 spans 15 residues. The V gene's germline CDR1 is MDHEN and CDR2 SYDVKM. Primers: 60 Vbeta forward and 13 Jbeta reverse. TCRdb's table, derived via immunoSEQ multiplex PCR, lists solely in-frame clones and lacks some. The sample records approximately 150,000 clones, approximately 82% being singletons. Points from the study as a whole: Three chains tied to CMV proved CMV antigen-specific in vitro. Across all donors, roughly uniform sequencing depth was an assumption of the presence/absence analyses. A further, later analysis showed that HLA-associated TCR beta chains (compared with equally common others) were more clonally expanded.

This chain connects TRBV28 to TRBJ1-2, with 9 bases that match TRBD1. This TCR was recovered from a man aged 18-30 years in good health and CMV-seropositive. Material for sequencing was PBMCs. CDR3 DNA: TGTGCCAGCAGACCTTTCCCGGGACAGGGCAATGGCTACACCTTC. It translates to CASRPFPGQGNGYTF.